The clone carrying this T cell receptor (beta chain) was picked up many times. Its antigen is not identified. This CDR3 contains 17 residues. CDR1 LNHNV and CDR2 YYDKDF come from the germline V gene (reference sequence). Unmatched junction bases numbered 9, after V lost 0 bases and J lost 6 bases. For TCR beta, libraries came from quantitative 5'-RACE with molecular barcodes. TCRdb fed the 5' RACE reads into MiXCR, producing one record per CDR3 protein. The sample includes 200,000 to 250,000 distinct CDR3 sequences, about 11% of them seen just once. This sample was included in a study of CD8 T cells in ankylosing spondylitis. General study points: In ankylosing spondylitis blood, a motif of roughly 8 highly homologous TCR beta variants appeared characteristic. Disease-linked clones had a CD8+ phenotype and relatively low frequency in peripheral blood.

V and J are TRBV15 and TRBJ2-3; 10 bases match TRBD2. The source of this sequence is a male donor with ankylosing spondylitis or in good health (not recorded which). The sample consisted of blood, either unsorted or a sorted T cell fraction (not recorded which). The CDR3 here is CATSRDIPSGGGDTQYF. CDR3 bases: TGTGCCACCAGCAGAGATATCCCTAGCGGGGGAGGGGATACGCAGTATTTT.